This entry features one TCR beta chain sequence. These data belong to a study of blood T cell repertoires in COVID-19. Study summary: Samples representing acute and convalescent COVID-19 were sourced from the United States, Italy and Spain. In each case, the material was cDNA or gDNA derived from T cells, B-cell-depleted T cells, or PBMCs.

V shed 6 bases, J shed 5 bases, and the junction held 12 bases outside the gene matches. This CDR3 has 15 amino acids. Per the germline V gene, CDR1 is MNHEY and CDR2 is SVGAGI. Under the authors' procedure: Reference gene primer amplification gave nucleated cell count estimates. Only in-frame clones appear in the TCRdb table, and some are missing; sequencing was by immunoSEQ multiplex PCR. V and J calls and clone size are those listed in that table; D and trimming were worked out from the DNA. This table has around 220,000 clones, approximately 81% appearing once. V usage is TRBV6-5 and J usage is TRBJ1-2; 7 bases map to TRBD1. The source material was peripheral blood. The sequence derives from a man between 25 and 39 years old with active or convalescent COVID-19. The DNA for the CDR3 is TGTGCCAGCAGCCTCCCCGGACAGGCGCCTTATGGCTACACCTTC. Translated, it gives CASSLPGQAPYGYTF.